The 13 T cell receptor beta chains below come from one sample, sequenced in a study of T cell changes during pregnancy in multiple sclerosis (dated by TCRdb to the late 2010s). The method was the immunoSEQ multiplex PCR assay. TCRdb took over this immuneACCESS table, retaining in-frame rearrangements with V and J assigned. Such tables are incomplete; in checked studies, under half of the missing clones stem from an unresolved V gene, and the remainder is unexplained. Here the sample has roughly 48,000 clones; about 90% occur a single time. The biggest ten clones account for over 0.95% of the sample. Sequencing was performed on CD4+ T cells from peripheral blood mononuclear cells, taken in the second trimester of pregnancy. The receptors shown here come from a female donor with multiple sclerosis, enrolled in a pregnancy study.

The rearrangement joins TRBV5-1 to TRBJ2-2; a possible D gene is TRBD2 (5 bases). CDR1 is SGHRS, CDR2 YFSETQ, per germline. The V and J ends lost 4 bases and 2 bases respectively, with 12 bases between them. This CDR3 comprises 15 residues. Written as DNA, the CDR3 is TGCGCCAGCAGCCCTCTACGGGAAAACACCGGGGAGCTGTTTTTT. This translates into CASSPLRENTGELFF.

The chain uses TRBV28 and TRBJ1-5; 8 bases map to TRBD1. CDR1 is MDHEN, CDR2 SYDVKM, per germline. The V gene end was trimmed by 6 bases and the J gene end by 6 bases; junction bases not matched to a gene: 7. The CDR3 runs to 14 residues. CDR3 DNA: TGTGCCAGCAGGGACGGACAGGGAGCTCAGCCCCAGCATTTT. This sequence encodes CASRDGQGAQPQHF.

The V and J genes are TRBV6-4 and TRBJ1-5; 8 nucleotides agree with TRBD1. The germline V gene has CDR1 MRHNA and CDR2 SNTAGT. V trimming: 4 bases; J trimming: 0 bases; junction bases outside the gene matches: 14. The length of the CDR3 is 19 residues. The CDR3 reads CASSAQRTGMRYSNQPQHF. The CDR3 DNA is TGTGCCAGCAGTGCTCAGAGGACAGGGATGAGATATAGCAATCAGCCCCAGCATTTT.

Note on this clone: The junction shows a germline mismatch at one end, possibly a read error. Written as DNA, the CDR3 is TGTGCTAGCAGCTTAGGACACGGAAACACCATATATTTT. It yields the protein CASSLGHGNTIYF. The genes are TRBV7-7 and TRBJ1-3, with a possible D match to TRBD1 (5 bases). The length of the CDR3 is 13 residues. CDR1 is SSHAT and CDR2 is FNYEAQ in the germline V gene (reference sequence).

This chain connects TRBV18 to TRBJ2-3, with 8 bases fitting TRBD1. Germline CDR1 KGHSH, CDR2 LQKENI. V lost 6 bases and J lost 2; bases outside the gene matches: 7. CDR3 length equals 15 residues. DNA of the CDR3: TGTGCCAGCTCGCCCAGGGGGCCGAACACAGATACGCAGTATTTT. It codes for CASSPRGPNTDTQYF.

V and J are TRBV10-3 and TRBJ1-1, with D perhaps TRBD1 (5 bases). Trimming took off 0 bases at V and 8 bases at J, with 10 bases between the two ends. Germline CDR1 is ENHRY and CDR2 is SYGVKD. This CDR3 is built from 13 residues. CDR3 nucleotide sequence: TGTGCCATCAGTGAGTCTTCAGGGATGGAAGCTTTCTTT. It codes for CAISESSGMEAFF.

CDR3 sequence reads: CASSLVGGKLFF. The CDR3 coding sequence is TGTGCCAGCAGCTTGGTAGGAGGGAAACTGTTTTTT. The V gene is TRBV5-6, the J gene TRBJ1-4, with D uncertain. The CDR3 has 12 amino acids. Looked up from germline, CDR1 is SGHDT and CDR2 is YYEEEE. The ends were cut back, 0 bases at V and 11 bases at J, with 8 bases in the middle.

The chain is built from TRBV28 and TRBJ1-2, with a weak D call TRBD1 (5 bases). Trimming left V 4 bases short and J 3 bases short, with 15 bases between. The CDR3 contains 15 residues. Germline V gene data show CDR1 as MDHEN and CDR2 as SYDVKM. CDR3 DNA sequence: TGTGCCAGCAGTTCGACAAGGGGATCCTACTATGGCTACACCTTC. As protein: CASSSTRGSYYGYTF.

Here the CDR3 DNA reads TGCGCCAGCAGCCCCGTTTATGGCGGCATTCCTGGAAACACCATATATTTT. Translating it yields CASSPVYGGIPGNTIYF. The rearrangement joins TRBV4-1 to TRBJ1-3; D gene unclear. Trimming stripped 4 bases from V and 2 bases from J, with 18 bases between. This CDR3 contains 17 residues. Germline V lookup: CDR1 MGHRA, CDR2 YSYEKL.

This rearrangement joins TRBV28 to TRBJ1-2; TRBD1 is a possible D gene (6 bases). This CDR3 is built from 13 residues. From germline, CDR1 is MDHEN and CDR2 SYDVKM. Trimming cost V 5 bases and J 2 bases, with 9 bases left between them. CDR3 protein: CASSQGRNYGYTF. In DNA form, the CDR3 reads TGTGCCAGCAGTCAGGGGAGAAACTATGGCTACACCTTC.

The chain uses TRBV20-1 and TRBJ2-7, with D tentatively TRBD1 (5 bases). The V gene's germline CDR1 is DFQATT and CDR2 SNEGSKA (reference sequence). V lost 6 bases to trimming and J lost 2 bases, with 8 bases between them. The CDR3 has 11 residues. The CDR3 nucleotides are TGCAGTGCAGGGGCCCCCTACGAGCAGTACTTC. Its translation is CSAGAPYEQYF.

The chain employs TRBV5-5 and TRBJ1-5, with 9 bases that match TRBD1. This CDR3 has 13 amino acids. From germline, CDR1 is SGHKS and CDR2 YYEKEE (reference sequence). V was clipped by 6 bases and J by 5 bases; unmatched bases: 3. This CDR3 reads CASTRTGDQPQHF. The CDR3 DNA reads as TGTGCCAGCACCCGGACAGGGGATCAGCCCCAGCATTTT.

J is TRBJ2-1 and V is TRBV5-5; 13 positions match TRBD2. The CDR3 consists of 16 residues. Germline CDR1 reads SGHKS; CDR2 reads YYEKEE (reference sequence). With 4 bases clipped from V and 8 bases from J, the junction kept 9 bases outside the gene matches. CDR3 loop: CASSTGTSGKLYEQFF. CDR3 nucleotide sequence: TGTGCCAGCAGCACGGGGACTAGCGGGAAACTTTATGAGCAGTTCTTC.